These 31 T cell receptor beta chains were sequenced from one sample in a study of breast tumors, draining lymph nodes, adjacent tissues. TCRdb called the multiplex PCR reads again in MiXCR, with one record for every CDR3 protein. The sample yields 200,000 or so distinct CDR3 sequences, approximately 33% seen once. The lymph nodes were axillary draining lymph nodes from breast cancer patients. Input material: axillary lymph node tissue. The receptors derive from a female donor with breast cancer. Some clones in this sample may be carry-over from other donors' samples.

On this clonotype itself: The junction and the germline gene differ at one end; a read error may be behind it. The chain carries TRBV7-9 and TRBJ2-4; the D gene is possibly TRBD1 (6 bases). This CDR3 comprises 18 residues. Germline V gene data show CDR1 as SEHNR and CDR2 as FQNEAQ (reference sequence). The CDR3, as DNA: TGTGCCAGCAGCCCCGGGACATCGGCCCCTCTAGCCAAACACATTCAGTACTTC. Its translation: CASSPGTSAPLAKHIQYF.

This clonotype was observed at least ten times. V usage is TRBV4-1 and J usage is TRBJ2-5, with 11 bases matching TRBD2. Germline values: CDR1 MGHRA, CDR2 YSYEKL. Trimming at V came to 4 bases and at J to 5 bases, leaving 9 bases not matched to a gene. The CDR3 spans 16 residues. CDR3 nucleotides: TGCGCCAGCAGCCCCCGTTTAGCGGGGGGGCCGGAGACCCAGTACTTC. Encoded protein: CASSPRLAGGPETQYF.

This clonotype was seen repeatedly, ten times or more. The gene calls are TRBV20-1 and TRBJ1-6; tentative D call: TRBD1 (6 bases). The V and J ends lost 4 bases and 7 bases respectively, with 17 bases between them. From germline, CDR1 is DFQATT and CDR2 SNEGSKA (reference sequence). The CDR3 spans 15 residues. CDR3 coding DNA: TGCAGTGCTAATCCCGCAGGGGTCGGGAATTCACCCCTCCACTTT. Translation gives CSANPAGVGNSPLHF.

A single count supports this clonotype. This rearrangement joins TRBV5-4 to TRBJ1-5; D unresolved. Per the germline V gene, CDR1 is SGHNT and CDR2 is YYREEE (reference sequence). The length of the CDR3 is 17 residues. The CDR3 spells CARVVQAAGTEIQPQHF. The CDR3 coding sequence is TGTGCTAGAGTAGTCCAAGCTGCTGGCACAGAGATACAGCCCCAGCATTTT.

This rearrangement joins TRBV30 to TRBJ2-1; 12 nucleotides match TRBD2. V shed 3 bases, J shed 6 bases, and the junction held 12 bases outside the gene matches. The CDR3 covers 17 residues. CDR1 and CDR2 from the germline V gene are GTSNPN and SVGIG (reference sequence). The CDR3 spells CAWRGWTSGDDRNEQFF. Written as DNA, the CDR3 is TGTGCCTGGAGGGGGTGGACTAGCGGGGATGATCGCAATGAGCAGTTCTTC.

V gene TRBV29-1 combines with J gene TRBJ2-2; 7 bases are shared with TRBD1. Per germline, CDR1 SQVTM and CDR2 ANQGSEA. The V segment lost 2 bases and the J segment 9 bases; nucleotides outside the gene matches: 12. The CDR3 is made up of 15 amino acids. The CDR3 loop is CSVESSGTDGRELFF. The CDR3 DNA reads as TGCAGCGTTGAAAGTTCCGGGACAGATGGACGGGAGCTGTTTTTT.

In this sample, this clonotype turned up many times. This may be a read error, as it is one base from a much larger clone. V is TRBV11-2 and J is TRBJ2-5; TRBD1 or TRBD2 may be the D gene (5 bases each). Germline CDR1 is SGHAT and CDR2 is FQNNGV. The CDR3 is 15 amino acids. The V and J ends lost 1 base and 5 bases respectively, with 14 bases between them. CDR3 sequence (DNA): TGTGCCAGCAGCTTAGTTGGGGGAGCCGGGGAGACCCAGTACTTC. It codes for CASSLVGGAGETQYF.

V is TRBV20-1 and J is TRBJ1-4; D uncertain. CDR3 length: 13 amino acids. Germline V lookup: CDR1 DFQATT, CDR2 SNEGSKA (reference sequence). V was trimmed by 0 bases and J by 7 bases, leaving 9 bases between them. The DNA of the CDR3 is TGCAGTGCTAGAGATAGAGGTGGTGAAAAACTGTTTTTT. Translation: CSARDRGGEKLFF.

This clonotype has a single count. Given a much more abundant clone one base away, this may be a read error. This sequence joins TRBV18 and TRBJ2-7; tentative D call: TRBD1 (6 bases). Germline CDR1 and CDR2: KGHSH and LQKENI. The CDR3 totals 13 residues. Trimming took 8 bases from V and 2 from J, leaving 13 bases between them. CDR3 DNA sequence: TGTGCCAGCCCACGACAGGAGACCTACGAGCAGTACTTC. This sequence encodes CASPRQETYEQYF.

The chain couples TRBV5-1 to TRBJ1-1; 8 nucleotides align to TRBD1. This CDR3 is built from 14 residues. V dropped 4 bases and J dropped 4; count of bases not matched to a gene: 6. Germline CDR1 reads SGHRS; CDR2 reads YFSETQ. The CDR3 sequence is CASSEDRAPTEAFF. Here the CDR3 DNA reads TGCGCCAGCAGCGAGGACAGGGCCCCCACTGAAGCTTTCTTT.

Ten or more counts support this clonotype. The chain carries TRBV7-9 and TRBJ2-2; unclear D gene. Germline values: CDR1 SEHNR, CDR2 FQNEAQ (reference sequence). The CDR3 has 18 residues. V shed 3 bases and J shed 5 bases, with 22 bases lying between them. CDR3 protein: CASSFPRTLERRTGELFF. The DNA for the CDR3 is TGTGCCAGCAGCTTTCCCCGGACCCTGGAAAGGAGAACCGGGGAGCTGTTTTTT.

Details on this clonotype: The DNA is left out, because the CDR3 cannot be placed on it with certainty; the CDR3 is given as TCRdb lists it. This sequence joins TRBV9 and TRBJ2-3; TRBD2 reflects the table's D call only, with no check against the DNA. Per the germline V gene, CDR1 is SGDLS and CDR2 is YYNGEE. The CDR3 is 23 amino acids in total, end residues counted. The CDR3: CASSFYICSASPPRGGSTDTQYF.

The sample holds many counts of this clonotype. This sequence joins TRBV20-1 and TRBJ2-5; no definite D call. The CDR3 runs 12 residues. The germline gives CDR1 DFQATT, CDR2 SNEGSKA (reference sequence). V was shortened by 1 base and J by 2 bases, with 5 bases between the two germline ends. This chain's CDR3 is CSARAIQETQYF. Here the CDR3 DNA reads TGCAGTGCTAGAGCAATACAAGAGACCCAGTACTTC.

This clonotype was recorded many times. The chain is built from TRBV5-1 and TRBJ1-2, with D maybe TRBD1 (6 bases). V was cut by 0 bases and J by 4 bases, with 10 bases left in between. The CDR3 extends over 14 amino acids. Germline CDR1 and CDR2: SGHRS and YFSETQ. The CDR3 here is CASSLGGDTYGYTF. CDR3 nucleotide sequence: TGCGCCAGCAGCTTGGGTGGGGACACCTATGGCTACACCTTC. Using reference TRBV5-1 and TRBJ1-2 for the parts outside the CDR3, the full variable domain is KAGVTQTPRYLIKTRGQQVTLSCSPISGHRSVSWYQQTPGQGLQFLFEYFSETQRNKGNFPGRFSGRQFSNSRSEMNVSTLELGDSALYLCASSLGGDTYGYTFGSGTRLTVV.

This clonotype showed up many times. J is TRBJ1-6 and V is TRBV9, with 8 bases lining up with TRBD1. Germline V gene sequence: CDR1 SGDLS, CDR2 YYNGEE. The junction had 15 bases not matched to a gene; V was cut back by 3 bases and J by 10 bases. This CDR3 is 17 amino acids long. The CDR3 DNA sequence: TGTGCCAGCAGCGGGGGGACAGGAAGGGGCCCCCGGTCACCCCTCCACTTT. Its translation is CASSGGTGRGPRSPLHF.

This clonotype was counted ten times or more. The junction departs from the called germline gene at one end, perhaps through a read error. CDR3 DNA sequence: TGTGCCAGCAGTTCCCCGACTAGCGGGAACCACTTC. Translating gives CASSSPTSGNHF. V and J are TRBV27 and TRBJ2-7, with 11 bases fitting TRBD2. CDR3 length: 12 residues. The germline CDR1 and CDR2 sequences are MNHEY and SMNVEV (reference sequence).

In this sample, this clonotype turned up many times. The chain is built from TRBV3-1 and TRBJ1-5; no firm D call. V gave up 6 bases and J gave up 0 bases, with 9 bases separating them. The CDR3 loop spans 14 amino acids. Germline values: CDR1 LGHDT, CDR2 YNNKEL (reference sequence). CDR3 sequence reads: CASSQEVSNQPQHF. The CDR3 DNA reads TGTGCCAGCAGTCAGGAGGTTAGCAATCAGCCCCAGCATTTT. Combining the CDR3 with reference TRBV3-1 and TRBJ1-5 gives the whole variable domain DTAVSQTPKYLVTQMGNDKSIKCEQNLGHDTMYWYKQDSKKFLKIMFSYNNKELIINETVPNRFSPKSPDKAHLNLHINSLELGDSAVYFCASSQEVSNQPQHFGDGTRLSIL.

Many counts were recorded for this clonotype. V gene TRBV12-3 or TRBV12-4 combines with J gene TRBJ2-1; D is ambiguous. V lost 6 bases and J lost 10, with 13 bases in between. The CDR3 is 12 amino acids. CDR3 in DNA: TGTGCCAGCAGCCGGATCGGAAACGAGCAGTTCTTC. It specifies CASSRIGNEQFF.

This clonotype was observed a handful of times. A clone one base away is much larger, so this may be a read error. The chain carries TRBV19 and TRBJ1-5; 7 nucleotides agree with TRBD1. V shed 2 bases, J shed 2 bases, and the junction held 12 bases outside the gene matches. Germline V CDR1 and CDR2: LNHDA, SQIVND (reference sequence). This CDR3 spans 18 amino acids. The CDR3 sequence is CASSIRQGGWDGNQPQHF. The CDR3, as DNA: TGTGCCAGTAGTATACGACAGGGAGGGTGGGATGGCAATCAGCCCCAGCATTTT.

CDR3 nucleotides: TGCAGTGCTGTAGGACTAGCGGACGAGCAGTATTTT. This gives the protein CSAVGLADEQYF. The rearrangement joins TRBV20-1 to TRBJ2-3, with 10 bases lining up with TRBD2. The CDR3 is 12 amino acids. CDR1 DFQATT and CDR2 SNEGSKA come from the germline V gene (reference sequence). V was clipped by 5 bases and J by 11 bases; unmatched bases: 7.

This clonotype was counted at least ten times. The CDR3 sequence is CSAFTGASYEQYF. The CDR3 bases are TGCAGTGCTTTTACAGGGGCCTCCTACGAGCAGTACTTC. J is TRBJ2-7 and V is TRBV20-1, with TRBD1 identical over 7 bases. The CDR3 is made up of 13 amino acids. Germline assignment: CDR1 DFQATT and CDR2 SNEGSKA (reference sequence). The V and J ends lost 5 bases and 0 bases, in that order; junction bases with no gene match: 4.

This clonotype was seen ten or more times. V and J are TRBV9 and TRBJ2-3; possible D gene TRBD2, 5 bases. From germline, CDR1 is SGDLS and CDR2 YYNGEE. The CDR3 sequence is 13 residues long. Between the trimmed V and J ends, which lost 4 bases and 5 bases, there was a span of 11 bases. The CDR3 nucleotides are TGTGCCAGCAGCTTCCGGACTGAAGATACGCAGTATTTT. It yields the protein CASSFRTEDTQYF.

Worth noting for this clonotype: This may be a read error, as it is one base from a much larger clone. V usage is TRBV24-1 and J usage is TRBJ2-7, with TRBD1 identical over 7 bases. Looked up from germline, CDR1 is KGHDR and CDR2 is SFDVKD. The CDR3 has 15 residues. CDR3 loop: CAASGSRTGSYEQYF. The CDR3 nucleotides are TGTGCCGCCAGTGGTTCCCGGACAGGATCCTACGAGCAGTACTTC.

The rearrangement joins TRBV9 to TRBJ2-7; D is possibly TRBD2 (5 bases). The CDR3 is 13 amino acids. Germline lookup yields CDR1 SGDLS and CDR2 YYNGEE. Trimming shortened V by 3 bases and J by 3 bases, and 10 bases separated the two germline ends. The CDR3: CASSASRDYEQYF. The CDR3 DNA is TGTGCCAGCAGCGCTAGCCGGGACTACGAGCAGTACTTC.

A remark on this clonotype: Given a much more abundant clone one base away, this may be a read error. This chain links TRBV12-3 or TRBV12-4 with TRBJ2-2; TRBD2 might be the D (6 bases). The CDR3 spans 15 residues. The CDR3: CVSSFSGEETGELFF. The DNA for the CDR3 is TGTGTCAGCAGTTTTTCGGGGGAGGAAACCGGGGAGCTGTTTTTT.

The sample holds many counts of this clonotype. The chain recombines TRBV5-1 with TRBJ2-1; TRBD2 matches 11 bases. Germline CDR1 and CDR2: SGHRS and YFSETQ. The CDR3 has 17 residues. The trim removed 3 bases at V and 2 bases at J, leaving 7 bases unmatched. The CDR3 protein is CASSWSKTSGTYNEQFF. The CDR3, as DNA: TGCGCCAGCAGCTGGTCCAAGACTAGCGGGACCTACAATGAGCAGTTCTTC.

The table lists this clonotype with many counts. The V call is TRBV9, the J call TRBJ2-3; 9 bases line up with TRBD1. Germline V gene data show CDR1 as SGDLS and CDR2 as YYNGEE. The CDR3 is made up of 19 amino acids. V dropped 0 bases and J dropped 2; count of bases not matched to a gene: 13. The DNA for the CDR3 is TGTGCCAGCAGCGTAGGGGGCAAATACAGGGGGCGTCCCACAGATACGCAGTATTTT. This translates into CASSVGGKYRGRPTDTQYF.

There are many counts of this clonotype. The J gene is TRBJ2-2, the V gene TRBV11-2, with D possibly being TRBD1 (5 bases). The length of the CDR3 is 16 residues. Germline V gene data show CDR1 as SGHAT and CDR2 as FQNNGV. V lost 5 bases to trimming and J lost 4 bases, with 17 bases between them. CDR3 protein: CASSPWGVVGTGELFF. The CDR3 coding sequence is TGTGCCAGCAGCCCCTGGGGCGTGGTGGGCACCGGGGAGCTGTTTTTT. The full variable domain, its missing parts supplied by reference TRBV11-2 and TRBJ2-2, is EAGVAQSPRYKIIEKRQSVAFWCNPISGHATLYWYQQILGQGPKLLIQFQNNGVVDDSQLPKDRFSAERLKGVDSTLKIQPAKLEDSAVYLCASSPWGVVGTGELFFGEGSRLTVL.

The table lists this clonotype with many counts. In DNA form, the CDR3 reads TGTGCCAGCAGGGGACAGACTAGCAATCAGCCCCAGCATTTT. This codes for CASRGQTSNQPQHF. This chain joins TRBV6-6 and TRBJ1-5, with TRBD1 matching over 7 bases. V dropped 6 bases and J dropped 0; count of bases not matched to a gene: 2. This CDR3 is 14 amino acids long. The germline V gene encodes CDR1 MNHNY and CDR2 SVGAGI (reference sequence).

This clonotype was recorded many times. V gene TRBV19 combines with J gene TRBJ1-2; D is perhaps TRBD1 (6 bases). The CDR3 is 14 amino acids. V lost 0 bases and J 3 bases, leaving 8 bases between the germline ends. The germline V gene has CDR1 LNHDA and CDR2 SQIVND (reference sequence). The CDR3 protein is CASSIEPGDYGYTF. The CDR3 DNA is TGTGCCAGTAGTATAGAGCCAGGGGACTATGGCTACACCTTC.

This clonotype was observed at least ten times. V is TRBV19 and J is TRBJ2-2, with D maybe TRBD1 (5 bases). Germline V CDR1 and CDR2: LNHDA, SQIVND (reference sequence). V lost 7 bases and J lost 1, with 10 bases in between. This CDR3 contains 14 residues. The DNA for the CDR3 is TGTGCCAGTAAGGGGCCAAAGAACACCGGGGAGCTGTTTTTT. Translated: CASKGPKNTGELFF.